The 32 T cell receptor beta chains below come from one sample, sequenced in a study of early T cells in non-severe SARS-CoV-2 infection. MiXCR was run by TCRdb on the 5' RACE reads, yielding one entry per CDR3 protein. Among fewer than 65,000 distinct CDR3 sequences listed, roughly 7.6% were seen once. The material was whole blood, obtained at baseline. The receptors here all came from an adult who was a healthcare worker with PCR-confirmed SARS-CoV-2 infection or an uninfected control (not recorded which).

This clonotype appeared a few times. The chain employs TRBV11-2 and TRBJ2-1; 7 bases match TRBD1. The germline V gene encodes CDR1 SGHAT and CDR2 FQNNGV. J was trimmed by 3 bases and V by 5 bases; bases with no gene match: 13. The CDR3 loop spans 17 amino acids. The CDR3 here is CASSDPNRGYVYNEQFF. The CDR3 DNA sequence: TGTGCCAGCAGCGACCCGAACAGGGGTTATGTCTACAATGAGCAGTTCTTC.

V gene TRBV5-1 combines with J gene TRBJ2-5, with D maybe TRBD1 (5 bases). V dropped 4 bases and J dropped 1 base, with 11 bases sitting between them. Germline V gene sequence: CDR1 SGHRS, CDR2 YFSETQ. This CDR3 has 14 amino acids. The CDR3 protein is CASSTAGIQETQYF. The CDR3 nucleotides read TGCGCCAGCAGCACCGCAGGGATCCAAGAGACCCAGTACTTC.

A few counts support this clonotype. The rearrangement uses TRBV7-2 and TRBJ2-1, with D unresolved. Germline CDR1 and CDR2: SGHTA and FQGNSA. V shed 4 bases and J shed 7 bases, with 11 bases lying between them. This CDR3 region has 13 residues. The CDR3 reads CASSSPSRNEQFF. The CDR3 region has the DNA TGTGCCAGCAGCTCCCCAAGTAGGAATGAGCAGTTCTTC.

This clonotype was found many times. The genes are TRBV19 and TRBJ1-5; D gene uncertain. Trimming stripped 1 base from V and 5 bases from J, with 12 bases between. Germline V gives CDR1 LNHDA, CDR2 SQIVND (reference sequence). The CDR3 totals 15 residues. For the CDR3, the DNA is TGTGCCAGTAGTATAGTATGGAGAGGCGATCAGCCCCAGCATTTT. It specifies CASSIVWRGDQPQHF.

This clonotype was seen a handful of times. V and J are TRBV20-1 and TRBJ2-1; 7 bases are a match to TRBD2. There are 14 residues in the CDR3. Germline loops: CDR1 DFQATT, CDR2 SNEGSKA (reference sequence). The CDR3 spells CSAQPMKREHEQFF. In DNA form, the CDR3 reads TGCAGCGCCCAGCCGATGAAGCGGGAACATGAGCAGTTCTTC.

The genes are TRBV20-1 and TRBJ2-7, with D perhaps matching TRBD1 (5 bases). Trimming stripped 5 bases from V and 5 bases from J, with 25 bases between. Germline assignment: CDR1 DFQATT and CDR2 SNEGSKA (reference sequence). CDR3 size: 16 residues. The CDR3 sequence is CSAQNPRQGREDEQYF. DNA for the CDR3: TGCAGTGCTCAGAACCCCCGGCAGGGTAGAGAAGACGAGCAGTACTTC.

This clonotype was recorded at least ten times. This chain links TRBV7-8 with TRBJ2-2; D is unresolved. Trimming removed 3 bases at V and 3 bases at J, with 2 bases between. The CDR3 is made up of 12 amino acids. Germline CDR1 is SGHVS and CDR2 is FQNEAQ. Written as DNA, the CDR3 is TGTGCCAGCAGCTTTTACACCGGGGAGCTGTTTTTT. Translating gives CASSFYTGELFF.

This clonotype turned up a few times. The V and J genes are TRBV12-2 and TRBJ1-5; no DNA check was done on the table's D call, TRBD1. TRBV12-2 is a pseudogene. The CDR3 extends over 17 amino acids. CDR3 DNA sequence: TGTGCAAGTCGCTTAGTGCCGGGACAGTATAGCAATCAGCCCCAGCATTTT. This gives the protein CASRLVPGQYSNQPQHF.

A few counts support this clonotype. This sequence joins TRBV7-2 and TRBJ1-1; D unclear. The CDR3 covers 18 residues. Germline V lookup: CDR1 SGHTA, CDR2 FQGNSA. The V end was cut by 5 bases, the J end by 1 base, with 23 bases between. CDR3 sequence (DNA): TGTGCCAGCAGCCCCCCAGAAGCGATGACATCTTCGAACACTGAAGCTTTCTTT. Amino acids: CASSPPEAMTSSNTEAFF.

A word on this clonotype: One end of the junction is discordant with germline, which a read error may explain. The rearrangement links TRBV4-2 to TRBJ2-5; 7 bases line up with TRBD2. CDR1 and CDR2 from the germline V gene are LGHNA and YNFKEQ. The CDR3 sequence is 12 residues long. CDR3 protein: CASGTLKETQYF. The CDR3 region has the DNA TGCGCCAGCGGGACGTTAAAAGAGACCCAGTACTTC.

This clonotype was counted a few times. The rearrangement uses TRBV20-1 and TRBJ2-1; 7 bases agree with TRBD1. Germline V gene sequence: CDR1 DFQATT, CDR2 SNEGSKA (reference sequence). This CDR3 has 14 amino acids. The V gene end was trimmed by 4 bases and the J gene end by 7 bases; junction bases not matched to a gene: 10. CDR3 sequence: CSAIFSGGRNEQFF. The DNA for the CDR3 is TGCAGTGCTATCTTTTCAGGGGGTAGGAATGAGCAGTTCTTC.

In its sample, this clonotype was seen many times. J is TRBJ2-1 and V is TRBV9; the D gene is possibly TRBD2 (6 bases). Germline CDR1 reads SGDLS; CDR2 reads YYNGEE. V lost 0 bases and J 8 bases, leaving 27 bases between the germline ends. This CDR3 has 19 residues. The CDR3: CASSVGLATRHSMIYEQFF. The CDR3 DNA sequence: TGTGCCAGCAGCGTAGGCCTAGCGACAAGACATTCCATGATCTATGAGCAGTTCTTC.

The chain has TRBV7-9 and TRBJ2-7; 8 bases match TRBD2. Losses at the gene ends were 0 bases for V and 5 bases for J; bases not matched to a gene: 12. The CDR3 runs 17 residues. Looked up from germline, CDR1 is SEHNR and CDR2 is FQNEAQ (reference sequence). The CDR3 DNA reads TGTGCCAGCAGCTTAGCCTTAGCGGGAATGTCGTTAGACGAGCAGTACTTC. Translated, it gives CASSLALAGMSLDEQYF.

This clonotype came up many times. V gene TRBV2 combines with J gene TRBJ2-7; weak D call: TRBD2 (6 bases). Trimming pared 2 bases from V and 0 bases from J, leaving 11 bases between. CDR1 is SNHLY, CDR2 FYNNEI, per germline. The CDR3 is 15 amino acids. This CDR3 reads CASSETLALSYEQYF. Written as DNA, the CDR3 is TGTGCCAGCAGTGAAACGCTAGCGCTCTCCTACGAGCAGTACTTC. Variable domain in full (rest from reference TRBV2 and TRBJ2-7): EPEVTQTPSHQVTQMGQEVILRCVPISNHLYFYWYRQILGQKVEFLVSFYNNEISEKSEIFDDQFSVERPDGSNFTLKIRSTKLEDSAMYFCASSETLALSYEQYFGPGTRLTVT.

The rearrangement links TRBV6-1 to TRBJ1-4; possibly TRBD1 for D (5 bases). Germline V gives CDR1 MNHNS, CDR2 SASEGT. The CDR3 covers 15 residues. The V end was cut by 1 base, the J end by 8 bases, with 14 bases between. The CDR3 protein is CASSEGWRDWEKLFF. As DNA, the CDR3 is TGTGCCAGCAGTGAAGGGTGGAGGGACTGGGAAAAACTGTTTTTT.

The chain has TRBV20-1 and TRBJ2-7; perhaps TRBD2 as D (6 bases). The CDR3 totals 13 residues. V gave up 3 bases and J gave up 3 bases, with 12 bases separating them. CDR1 and CDR2 (germline): DFQATT, SNEGSKA (reference sequence). The CDR3 DNA reads as TGCAGTGCTAGGGACTACTCACACTACGAGCAGTACTTC. Its protein is CSARDYSHYEQYF.

This chain connects TRBV7-6 to TRBJ2-3; TRBD1 might be the D (5 bases). The length of the CDR3 is 16 residues. Germline V CDR1 and CDR2: SGHVS, FNYEAQ. With 4 bases removed from V and 0 bases from J, the gap between germline ends came to 14 bases. As DNA, the CDR3 is TGTGCCAGCAGCTCCGGCGACAGACCTAGCACAGATACGCAGTATTTT. Its protein is CASSSGDRPSTDTQYF.

This clonotype has just a few counts. V is TRBV28 and J is TRBJ2-1, with D uncertain. CDR1 and CDR2 (germline): MDHEN, SYDVKM. This CDR3 has 15 residues. The V end lost 2 bases, the J end lost 5 bases, and 13 bases lay between the germline ends. CDR3 coding DNA: TGTGCCAGCAGTTTAGGACGCGGATCGAACAATGAGCAGTTCTTC. This encodes CASSLGRGSNNEQFF. Full variable domain (rest looked up from reference TRBV28 and TRBJ2-1): DVKVTQSSRYLVKRTGEKVFLECVQDMDHENMFWYRQDPGLGLRLIYFSYDVKMKEKGDIPEGYSVSREKKERFSLILESASTNQTSMYLCASSLGRGSNNEQFFGPGTRLTVL.

This clonotype has ten or more counts. This chain links TRBV28 with TRBJ2-7, with D perhaps TRBD1 (6 bases). The CDR3 has 13 amino acids. The germline V gene has CDR1 MDHEN and CDR2 SYDVKM. The V and J ends lost 5 bases and 8 bases respectively, with 16 bases between them. This CDR3 is CASSGGIRDKQYF. Written as DNA, the CDR3 is TGTGCCAGCAGTGGGGGTATCCGGGACAAGCAGTACTTC.

The chain employs TRBV7-9 and TRBJ2-5; D gene uncertain. This CDR3 is 12 amino acids long. The ends were cut back, 3 bases at V and 1 base at J, with 3 bases in the middle. CDR1 is SEHNR, CDR2 FQNEAQ, per germline (reference sequence). The CDR3 protein is CASSFTQETQYF. The CDR3 DNA is TGTGCCAGCAGCTTTACCCAAGAGACCCAGTACTTC.

The chain recombines TRBV2 with TRBJ2-7; D might be TRBD2 (6 bases). Deletions cut 7 bases from V and 2 bases from J, with 12 bases between. Germline-derived CDR1 and CDR2 are SNHLY and FYNNEI. The CDR3 is 13 amino acids. The CDR3 bases are TGTGCCAGCACGCGGGACTTAGCCTACGAGCAGTACTTC. It codes for CASTRDLAYEQYF.

The J gene is TRBJ2-1, the V gene TRBV11-2, with 7 bases aligning to TRBD1. Germline V gives CDR1 SGHAT, CDR2 FQNNGV. Trimming cost V 7 bases and J 4 bases; bases outside gene matches: 7. The length of the CDR3 is 14 residues. CDR3 DNA sequence: TGTGCCAGCACCACGTCGGACAGGTACAATGAGCAGTTCTTC. Its translation: CASTTSDRYNEQFF.

This clonotype has just a few counts. This chain uses TRBV12-3 or TRBV12-4 with TRBJ2-3, with TRBD2 as a possible D gene (5 bases). The V end was cut by 7 bases, the J end by 4 bases, with 18 bases between. CDR3 length: 15 residues. CDR3 region: CASTLGLALADTQYF. As DNA, the CDR3 is TGTGCCAGCACCTTGGGCCTAGCATTGGCAGATACGCAGTATTTT.

This clonotype was observed at least ten times. This chain uses TRBV20-1 with TRBJ2-3; 8 bases agree with TRBD2. The V and J ends lost 1 base and 5 bases, in that order; junction bases with no gene match: 11. The CDR3 is made up of 16 amino acids. The V gene's germline CDR1 is DFQATT and CDR2 SNEGSKA (reference sequence). DNA for the CDR3: TGCAGTGCTAGAGGCGGCCTAGCGGGTACTAAAGATACGCAGTATTTT. It encodes CSARGGLAGTKDTQYF.

This clonotype occurred a few times. The V and J genes are TRBV25-1 and TRBJ1-1; 7 nucleotides align to TRBD1. The V and J ends lost 5 bases and 4 bases, in that order; junction bases with no gene match: 1. This CDR3 comprises 12 residues. The germline V gene has CDR1 MGHDK and CDR2 SYGVNS. The CDR3 reads CASSTGVTEAFF. CDR3 bases: TGTGCCAGCAGTACAGGGGTCACTGAAGCTTTCTTT.

This clonotype was seen more than once but under ten times. The genes are TRBV29-1 and TRBJ2-7, with no clear D. Germline lookup yields CDR1 SQVTM and CDR2 ANQGSEA. The CDR3 consists of 14 residues. V was cut by 3 bases and J by 6 bases, with 18 bases left in between. Here the CDR3 reads CSVESQEPPSEQYF. The CDR3 coding sequence is TGCAGCGTTGAGTCCCAGGAACCTCCCTCCGAGCAGTACTTC.

This clonotype occurred a few times. This chain joins TRBV9 and TRBJ2-6; D might be TRBD1 (6 bases). This CDR3 spans 18 amino acids. V was cut by 2 bases and J by 0 bases, with 15 bases left in between. Germline CDR1 is SGDLS and CDR2 is YYNGEE. The CDR3 spells CASSVLPTTGSGANVLTF. The CDR3 region has the DNA TGTGCCAGCAGCGTTCTGCCGACGACAGGCTCTGGGGCCAACGTCCTGACTTTC.

The sample holds many counts of this clonotype. The chain couples TRBV5-5 to TRBJ2-5; unclear D gene. V shed 7 bases and J shed 5 bases, with 18 bases lying between them. The CDR3 has 14 residues. CDR1 and CDR2 (germline): SGHKS, YYEKEE (reference sequence). For the CDR3, the DNA is TGTGCCAGCCTCCGGGCCTCTGGGGTGGAGACCCAGTACTTC. Translating it yields CASLRASGVETQYF.

The rearrangement joins TRBV3-1 to TRBJ2-5, with 16 positions matching TRBD2. The CDR3 length is 19 residues. V lost 4 bases to trimming and J lost 2 bases; unmatched junction nucleotides: 10. Germline V gene data show CDR1 as LGHDT and CDR2 as YNNKEL (reference sequence). The CDR3 reads CASSPPGLAGGPLQETQYF. In nucleotides, the CDR3 is TGTGCCAGCAGCCCTCCGGGACTAGCGGGAGGGCCATTGCAAGAGACCCAGTACTTC.

The chain carries TRBV7-9 and TRBJ2-7; D may be TRBD1 (5 bases). There are 15 residues in the CDR3. From germline, CDR1 is SEHNR and CDR2 FQNEAQ (reference sequence). Trimming shortened V by 7 bases and J by 2 bases, and 18 bases separated the two germline ends. The CDR3 loop is CASTPSAGNAYEQYF. The CDR3 coding sequence is TGTGCCAGCACACCCTCGGCAGGGAATGCCTACGAGCAGTACTTC.

The table lists this clonotype with many counts. The rearrangement uses TRBV7-3 and TRBJ2-5; D is undetermined. The V gene lost 1 base and the J gene lost 1 base, with 4 bases spanning the gap. Germline CDR1 and CDR2: SGHTA and FQGTGA. The CDR3 covers 13 residues. The CDR3, as DNA: TGTGCCAGCAGCTTAAACCGCCAAGAGACCCAGTACTTC. The encoded protein is CASSLNRQETQYF. Combining the CDR3 with reference TRBV7-3 and TRBJ2-5 gives the whole variable domain GAGVSQTPSNKVTEKGKYVELRCDPISGHTALYWYRQSLGQGPEFLIYFQGTGAADDSGLPNDRFFAVRPEGSVSTLKIQRTERGDSAVYLCASSLNRQETQYFGPGTRLLVL.

V usage is TRBV21-1 and J usage is TRBJ2-2; TRBD1 is the table's D call, not checked against the DNA. TRBV21-1 is classified as a pseudogene. CDR3 length equals 19 residues. The CDR3 DNA is TGTGCCAGCAGCAAAGCGGCCTCATCGGAGGACAGGGGGTCCGGGGAGCTGTTTTTT. It specifies CASSKAASSEDRGSGELFF.